This note documents a single T cell receptor beta chain sequence. Its antigen is currently unknown. Naive CD8 cells lacked CD45RO and underwent positive selection for CCR7, leaving out terminally differentiated effector memory CD45RA+ cells. TCRdb's table, derived via immunoSEQ multiplex PCR, lists solely in-frame clones and lacks some. The profile shows about 2 million clones, just under 95% of them singletons. The germline V gene encodes CDR1 SGHAT and CDR2 FQNNGV. The CDR3 spans 16 residues. Trimming stripped 3 bases from V and 12 bases from J, with 24 bases between. This record belongs to a study of shared clonotypes between healthy human individuals. General study results and limits: It was expected that sequencing depth would affect clonotype sharing among donors.

This sequence joins TRBV11-2 and TRBJ2-1; D perhaps matches TRBD2 (6 bases). Sequenced input: naive CD8+ T cells sorted from blood. The receptor's source is a man younger than 35 in good health. CDR3 sequence: CASSFSAGLAWGGQFF. In DNA form, the CDR3 reads TGTGCCAGCAGCTTTTCCGCGGGCCTAGCGTGGGGTGGGCAGTTCTTC. Complete variable domain (other parts from reference TRBV11-2 and TRBJ2-1): EAGVAQSPRYKIIEKRQSVAFWCNPISGHATLYWYQQILGQGPKLLIQFQNNGVVDDSQLPKDRFSAERLKGVDSTLKIQPAKLEDSAVYLCASSFSAGLAWGGQFFGPGTRLTVL.